This T cell receptor beta chain was identified in a study of T cells in Graves' hyperthyroidism and ophthalmopathy. Not enrolled were patients with uncontrolled infection, other autoimmune disease, pregnancy or lactation. RNA transcripts provided the source from which TCR beta CDR3 regions were amplified. The TCR CDR3 was amplified in a first-round RT-PCR using the HTBI primer set. One entry per CDR3 protein, called by TCRdb with MiXCR from the multiplex PCR reads. Of hundreds of thousands of distinct CDR3 sequences in the sample, about 20% were seen once. Germline-derived CDR1 and CDR2 are MGHRA and YSYEKL. Trimming cost V 1 base and J 10 bases, with 8 bases left between them. The CDR3 has 12 amino acids. In its sample, this clonotype was seen a few times.

This sequence was found in a man aged 35-49 years with Graves' ophthalmopathy. V usage is TRBV4-1 and J usage is TRBJ2-1, with D maybe TRBD1 (5 bases). The sample consisted of blood. DNA for the CDR3: TGCGCCAGCAGCCAAGTAGGGGTGGAGCAGTTCTTC. The encoded protein is CASSQVGVEQFF.